This record covers a single TCR beta chain. The sample is drawn from a study of blood T cell repertoires in COVID-19. In the study overall: Spain, Italy and the United States supplied samples that represented acute and convalescent COVID-19. The cDNA or gDNA used as material had been derived from T cells, B-cell-depleted T cells, or PBMCs.

As handled by the study authors: Amplification from reference gene primers served as the basis for estimated nucleated cell counts. TCRdb keeps only in-frame clones here, not all; method: immunoSEQ multiplex PCR. V, J and clone size are those of that table, while D and trimming were read from the DNA. The sample lists roughly 220,000 clones; 80% to 85% were seen once. V lost 4 bases and J lost 4; bases outside the gene matches: 10. The CDR3 runs 16 residues. Germline values: CDR1 LNHDA, CDR2 SQIVND (reference sequence). This chain uses TRBV19 with TRBJ2-5; 9 bases map to TRBD2. Sequencing was performed on peripheral blood. The sequence was collected from a woman aged 55-69 years with acute or convalescent COVID-19. CDR3 nucleotides: TGTGCCAGTAGTACCTTAAACGGACTAGCGTCAGAGACCCAGTACTTC. Amino acid sequence: CASSTLNGLASETQYF.